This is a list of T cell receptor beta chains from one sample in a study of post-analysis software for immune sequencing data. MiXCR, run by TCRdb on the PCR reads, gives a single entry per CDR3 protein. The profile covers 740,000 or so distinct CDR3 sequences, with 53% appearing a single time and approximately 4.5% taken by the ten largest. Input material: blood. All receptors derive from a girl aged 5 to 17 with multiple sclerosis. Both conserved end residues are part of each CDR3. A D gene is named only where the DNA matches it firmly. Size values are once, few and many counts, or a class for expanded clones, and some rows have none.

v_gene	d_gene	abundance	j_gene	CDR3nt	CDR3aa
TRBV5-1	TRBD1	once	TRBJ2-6	TGCGCCAGCAGCTTGTCCGGACAGGGGACTGGGGCCAACGTCCTGACTTTC	CASSLSGQGTGANVLTF
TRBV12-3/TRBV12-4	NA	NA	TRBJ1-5	TGTGCCACCGGCGATAGCAATCAGCCCCAGCATTTT	CATGDSNQPQHF
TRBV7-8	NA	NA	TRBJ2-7	TGTGCCAGCAGCTTCTCCGGGGGCATCTACGAGCAGTACTTC	CASSFSGGIYEQYF
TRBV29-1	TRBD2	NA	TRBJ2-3	TGCAGCGTTGAAAGCCTAGCGGGAGATACGCAGTATTTT	CSVESLAGDTQYF
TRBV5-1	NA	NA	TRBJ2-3	TGCGCCAGCAGCCCCTGGTTAGGGTTATCAGATACGCAGTATTTT	CASSPWLGLSDTQYF
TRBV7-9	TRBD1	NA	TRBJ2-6	TGTGCCAGCAGCTTAGGCGGGACAGGGGCGACTGGGGCCAACGTCCTGACTTTC	CASSLGGTGATGANVLTF
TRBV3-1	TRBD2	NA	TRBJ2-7	TGTGCCAGCAGCTACGCGTCAGCGGGGGGTTCGGGCGAGCAGTACTTC	CASSYASAGGSGEQYF
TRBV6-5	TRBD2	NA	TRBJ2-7	TGTGCCAGCAGTTACTCGATCTGGACTAGCGGGGGGACCTCCTACGAGCAGTACTTC	CASSYSIWTSGGTSYEQYF
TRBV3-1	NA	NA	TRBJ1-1	TGTGCCAGCAGCCCCACCGGAAGGACAGAGAACACTGAAGCTTTCTTT	CASSPTGRTENTEAFF
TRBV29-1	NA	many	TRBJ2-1	TGCAGCGTTGATGTCTCCGCAGGCGGTGAGCAGTTCTTC	CSVDVSAGGEQFF
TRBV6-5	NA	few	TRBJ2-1	TGTGCCAGCAGTAGGGCCAGGGTGGATGAGCAGTTCTTC	CASSRARVDEQFF
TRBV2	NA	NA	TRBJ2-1	TGTGCCAGTAAGGTCGGCGGACAGAGGAGTGAGCAGTTCTTC	CASKVGGQRSEQFF
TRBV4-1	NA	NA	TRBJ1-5	TGCGCCAGCAGCCAAGTAATAGGAGTTAATCAGCCCCAGCATTTT	CASSQVIGVNQPQHF
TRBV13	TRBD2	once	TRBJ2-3	TGTGCCAGCAGCTCTAGCGGGGGGGTCACAGATACGCAGTATTTT	CASSSSGGVTDTQYF
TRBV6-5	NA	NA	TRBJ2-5	TGTGCCAGCAGTTACTCGAGCTTGGTAAACCAAGAGACCCAGTACTTC	CASSYSSLVNQETQYF
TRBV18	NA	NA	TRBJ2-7	TGTGCCAGCTCACCAATATTAGATTACGAGCAGTACTTC	CASSPILDYEQYF